These T cell receptor beta chains were read from a single sample in a study of shared clonotypes between healthy human individuals. Using immunoSEQ multiplex PCR, the repertoire was profiled, and TCRdb retains in-frame clones only, with some absent. Among approximately 940,000 clones listed, about 80% were seen once. The sequenced sample consisted of memory CD4+ T cells sorted from blood. These receptors came from a man younger than 35 in good health. The conserved cysteine and the conserved F or W are not part of the CDR3 here. Each record gives: CDR3 protein, V gene.

ASSQEIQGQTEAF	TRBV4-2
ASSEVQDTQY	TRBV25-1
ASSWGGGTGELF	TRBV27
ASFSLGFRANYGYT	TRBV28
ASSWSGNQPQH	TRBV2
ASSLEFGDHSETQY	TRBV5-6
ASSPRVAGLTYEQY	TRBV7-2
ASSLAGQRDTQY	TRBV5-1
ASSNPGGARVSEAF	TRBV7-9
SVTGSETQY	TRBV29-1
ASSEAGQPLLETQY	TRBV6-1
ASTQGPTNTGELF	TRBV19
ASSVRWTSGGHEQF	TRBV9
ASSLAQGSPLH	TRBV7-9
ASSLEGAGELF	TRBV5-4
ASSRGGGETQY	TRBV5-4